This T cell receptor beta chain was retrieved from a study of tumor-infiltrating lymphocytes in primary liver carcinoma. About the research overall: The study reported T1-T3 N0M0 tumors spanning 4.2 to 10 cm. General study findings and limits: In the absence of sorting, bulk samples left CD4+ and CD8+ repertoires uncompared.

Researchers drew blood RNA from unsorted whole blood and extracted germline DNA as well. CDR1 is SGHRS, CDR2 YFSETQ, per germline. Trimming left V 3 bases short and J 5 bases short, with 11 bases between. CDR3 size: 14 residues. TCR beta cDNA was prepared out of around 460 ng total RNA by means of a constant-region primer. For TCR beta, libraries were produced by three nested multiplex PCR rounds using slightly modified ARM-PCR. Primers for the first two PCR rounds were TRBV1-TRBV30 forward primers and a C-beta reverse primer (approximately 9 cycles per round). TCRdb reprocessed the multiplex PCR reads with MiXCR, giving one entry per CDR3 protein. Of some 180,000 distinct CDR3 sequences listed, over 45% were seen once; the top ten hold 70% to 80%. This clonotype was seen a few times. The antigen remains unidentified.

V usage is TRBV5-1 and J usage is TRBJ2-2, with unresolved D. This receptor was obtained from a man aged 35 to 55 with primary liver carcinoma and hepatitis B virus infection. Sequences were obtained from peripheral blood. The CDR3 protein is CASSSDGDTGELFF. The CDR3 DNA follows: TGCGCCAGCAGCTCGGACGGAGATACCGGGGAGCTGTTTTTT.